These 5 T cell receptor beta chains were sequenced from one sample in a study of control samples from healthy donors and cancer patients. The protocol was immunoSEQ multiplex PCR, while the TCRdb copy is restricted to in-frame clones and leaves out a portion. Among about 61,000 clones, roughly 89% were seen once, and the ten largest hold 5.5% to 7%. Sequencing was done on a sample of PBMCs. These receptors were obtained from a man between 60 and 70 years old with colorectal cancer.

This chain joins TRBV5-1 and TRBJ2-1; TRBD1 might be the D (5 bases). Per germline, CDR1 SGHRS and CDR2 YFSETQ. CDR3 length: 13 residues. V shed 1 base and J shed 6 bases, with 8 bases lying between them. CDR3 protein: CASSLFDSNEQFF. The CDR3 region has the DNA TGCGCCAGCAGCTTGTTCGACAGCAATGAGCAGTTCTTC.

The rearrangement joins TRBV6-4 to TRBJ2-7; D may be TRBD2 (5 bases). The CDR3 is 14 residues long. The V and J ends lost 7 bases and 3 bases respectively, with 16 bases between them. The germline V gene encodes CDR1 MRHNA and CDR2 SNTAGT. The CDR3 region is CASKLTGLIYEQYF. The CDR3 region has the DNA TGTGCCAGCAAATTAACGGGATTAATCTACGAGCAGTACTTC.

The chain joins TRBV2 to TRBJ2-3; tentatively, D is TRBD2 (5 bases). V gave up 4 bases and J gave up 8 bases, with 10 bases separating them. The CDR3 is 12 residues long. Germline V gene lookup returns CDR1 SNHLY and CDR2 FYNNEI. CDR3 amino acids: CASSVIRGTQYF. The CDR3 DNA sequence: TGTGCCAGCAGTGTTATTCGGGGTACGCAGTATTTT.

As to this clone: A junction boundary mismatches the germline segment, possibly from a read error. The rearrangement joins TRBV7-2 to TRBJ1-2; the D gene is possibly TRBD1 (6 bases). The CDR3 consists of 14 residues. The germline CDR1 and CDR2 sequences are SGHTA and FQGNSA. CDR3 in amino acids: CASNLGGVHYGYTF. Written as DNA, the CDR3 is TGTGCCAGCAACTTAGGGGGGGTACACTATGGCTACACCTTC.

V gene TRBV6-5 combines with J gene TRBJ2-5; D is unclear. The CDR3 loop spans 13 amino acids. CDR1 is MNHEY, CDR2 SVGAGI, per germline. Trimming cost V 6 bases and J 1 base, with 9 bases left between them. The CDR3 is CASSLMSQETQYF. The CDR3 DNA is TGTGCCAGCAGCCTCATGTCCCAAGAGACCCAGTACTTC.